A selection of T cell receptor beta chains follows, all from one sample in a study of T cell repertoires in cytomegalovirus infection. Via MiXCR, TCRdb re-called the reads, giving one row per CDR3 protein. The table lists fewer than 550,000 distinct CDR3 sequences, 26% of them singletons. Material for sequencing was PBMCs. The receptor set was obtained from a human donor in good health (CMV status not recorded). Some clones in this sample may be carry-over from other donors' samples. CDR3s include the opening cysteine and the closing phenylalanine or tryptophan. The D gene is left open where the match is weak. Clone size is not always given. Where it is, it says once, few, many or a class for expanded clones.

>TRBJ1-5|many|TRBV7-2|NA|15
CASSLDGSGNQPQHF
TGTGCCAGCAGCTTAGACGGGTCCGGAAATCAGCCCCAGCATTTT
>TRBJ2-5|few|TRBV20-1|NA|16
CSAQIGGSEPQETQYF
TGCAGTGCCCAGATCGGAGGAAGCGAGCCTCAAGAGACCCAGTACTTC
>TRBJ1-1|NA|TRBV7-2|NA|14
CASSLVGVRTEAFF
TGTGCCAGCAGCTTAGTCGGGGTAAGGACTGAAGCTTTCTTT
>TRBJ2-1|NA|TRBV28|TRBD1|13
CASLRTGFDEQFF
TGTGCCAGCCTAAGGACAGGGTTTGATGAGCAGTTCTTC
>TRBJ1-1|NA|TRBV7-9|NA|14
CASSLAVRNTEAFF
TGTGCCAGCAGCTTAGCGGTAAGGAACACTGAAGCTTTCTTT
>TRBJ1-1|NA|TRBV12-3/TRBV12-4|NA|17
CASSLIGTGKGVTEAFF
TGTGCCAGCAGTTTAATTGGAACGGGGAAGGGCGTCACTGAAGCTTTCTTT
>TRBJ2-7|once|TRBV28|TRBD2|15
CASIPSSGRKNEQYF
TGTGCCAGCATTCCTTCTAGCGGGAGGAAGAACGAGCAGTACTTC
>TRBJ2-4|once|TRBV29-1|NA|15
CSPPRTEKAKNIQYF
TGCAGCCCCCCCAGGACAGAGAAAGCCAAAAACATTCAGTACTTC
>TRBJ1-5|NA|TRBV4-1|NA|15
CASSQDYGAHQPQHF
TGCGCCAGCAGCCAAGATTACGGGGCCCATCAGCCCCAGCATTTT
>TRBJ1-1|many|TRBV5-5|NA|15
CASSLVGDRNTEAFF
TGTGCCAGCAGCTTGGTAGGTGACAGGAACACTGAAGCTTTCTTT
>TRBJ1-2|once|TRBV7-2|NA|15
CASSPGGQTNYGYTF
TGTGCCAGCAGCCCCGGGGGGCAGACAAACTATGGCTACACCTTC
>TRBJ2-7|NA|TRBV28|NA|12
CASSPLGFEQYF
TGTGCCAGCAGCCCACTAGGGTTCGAGCAGTACTTC
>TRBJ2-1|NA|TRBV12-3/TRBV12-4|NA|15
CASSFDSPLNNEQFF
TGTGCCAGCAGTTTCGACTCCCCTCTAAACAATGAGCAGTTCTTC
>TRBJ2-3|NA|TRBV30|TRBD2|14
CAWRTSGYTDTQYF
TGTGCCTGGCGGACTAGCGGTTACACAGATACGCAGTATTTT
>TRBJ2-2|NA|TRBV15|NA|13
CATSSKNTGELFF
TGTGCCACCAGTTCGAAGAACACCGGGGAGCTGTTTTTT
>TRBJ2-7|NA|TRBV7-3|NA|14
CASSPGPTEGQQYF
TGTGCCAGCAGCCCCGGGCCGACCGAGGGGCAGCAGTACTTC
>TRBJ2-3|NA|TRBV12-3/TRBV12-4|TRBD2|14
CASRFGTTRDTQYF
TGTGCCAGCAGGTTTGGGACTACACGTGATACGCAGTATTTT
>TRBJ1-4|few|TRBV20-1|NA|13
CSARAGESEKLFF
TGCAGTGCTCGCGCGGGGGAAAGCGAAAAACTGTTTTTT
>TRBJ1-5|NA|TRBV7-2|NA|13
CASSRDTYQPQHF
TGTGCCAGCAGCCGGGACACCTATCAGCCCCAGCATTTT
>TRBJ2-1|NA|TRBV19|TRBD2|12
CASSLAGKEQFF
TGTGCCAGTAGTCTAGCGGGAAAAGAGCAGTTCTTC
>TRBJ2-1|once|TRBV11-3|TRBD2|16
CASSQVTSGRYNEQFF
TGTGCCAGCAGCCAGGTGACTAGCGGGAGGTACAATGAGCAGTTCTTC
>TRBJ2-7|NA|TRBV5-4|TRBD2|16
CASSLPPGTSSYEQYF
TGTGCCAGCAGCTTGCCTCCCGGGACTAGCTCCTACGAGCAGTACTTC
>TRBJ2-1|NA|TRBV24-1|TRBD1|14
CATKGTGPYNEQFF
TGTGCCACCAAGGGGACAGGGCCCTACAATGAGCAGTTCTTC